This T cell receptor (beta chain) comes out of a study of cytotoxic CD8 clonotypes in ibrutinib-treated CLL. This clone was observed a single time. Its antigen is still unknown. General observations from the study: There were few public clonotypes, and on treatment they contracted or stayed stable.

Here immunoSEQ multiplex PCR was the method, and the copy in TCRdb shows in-frame clones only, minus some. In the table there are about 140,000 clones, 85% to 95% of which are singletons. This CDR3 contains 14 residues. After removal of 4 bases from V and 2 bases from J, the junction contained 5 bases not matched to a gene. Germline-derived CDR1 and CDR2 are SGHRS and YFSETQ. J is TRBJ1-1 and V is TRBV5-1, with 7 bases aligning to TRBD1. Here the sequenced sample was PBMCs, taken after 12 months of ibrutinib treatment. This TCR was recovered from a human donor with chronic lymphocytic leukemia. CDR3 coding DNA: TGCGCCAGCAGCCATGGGACAGCAAACACTGAAGCTTTCTTT. It yields the protein CASSHGTANTEAFF. The entire variable domain, with the rest obtained from reference TRBV5-1 and TRBJ1-1, is as follows: KAGVTQTPRYLIKTRGQQVTLSCSPISGHRSVSWYQQTPGQGLQFLFEYFSETQRNKGNFPGRFSGRQFSNSRSEMNVSTLELGDSALYLCASSHGTANTEAFFGQGTRLTVV.